Sequencing of this TCR beta chain was carried out in a study of CXCR3-negative and CXCR3-positive naive CD8 T cells. cDNA libraries for TRB were generated by 5' RACE incorporating UMI labels. TCRdb re-called the 5' RACE reads and catalogs CDR3 proteins one per entry, DNA excluded. Listed are roughly 50,000 distinct CDR3 sequences; 20% to 25% falls within the top ten. The sequenced material came from memory CD8+ T cells from blood. The receptor comes from a human donor in good health. Some clones in this sample may be carry-over from other donors' samples.

CDR3 protein: CASSRKTGYADTQYF. This sequence joins TRBV6-5 and TRBJ2-3; lacking DNA, the TRBD1 call made by TCRdb goes unchecked. CDR1 and CDR2 from the germline V gene are MNHEY and SVGAGI. The CDR3 is 15 amino acids.